The rows below give T cell receptor beta chains drawn from one sample of a study of T-cell reconstitution after alpha-beta-depleted transplantation in children. TCRdb reprocessed the PCR reads with MiXCR, giving one entry per CDR3 protein. The repertoire holds about 590,000 distinct CDR3 sequences, 10% to 15% seen once, with over 2% in the top ten. The source material was PBMCs, mostly from graft donor cells, sampled 360 days after TCRalphabeta/CD19-depleted stem cell transplant. Source of these receptors: a male patient younger than 18 who had a stem cell transplant for acute myeloid leukemia, so the T cells may come from the graft donor. Each CDR3 is given with its conserved first and last residue. D genes are given only for firm matches. Clone size, where shown, is once, few, many, or a class for clones that have expanded.

j_call d_call v_call clone_size cdr3_aa cdr3_nt
TRBJ2-3 TRBD2 TRBV4-3 NA CASSQDILAGAGDTQYF TGCGCCAGCAGCCAAGACATCCTAGCGGGAGCTGGGGATACGCAGTATTTT
TRBJ2-7 TRBD2 TRBV20-1 few CSASGLAGGPYEQYF TGCAGTGCTAGTGGACTAGCGGGAGGGCCCTACGAGCAGTACTTC
TRBJ2-7 NA TRBV20-1 NA CSARDRGKGKSYEQYF TGCAGTGCTAGAGATAGGGGGAAGGGGAAATCCTACGAGCAGTACTTC
TRBJ2-7 TRBD2 TRBV5-5 few CASSWSLAGGLEQYF TGTGCCAGCAGCTGGAGCCTAGCGGGAGGTCTCGAGCAGTACTTC
TRBJ2-7 TRBD2 TRBV6-5 NA CASIKERLAAYYEQYF TGTGCCAGCATTAAGGAAAGGCTAGCGGCCTACTACGAGCAGTACTTC
TRBJ2-1 TRBD2 TRBV20-1 many CSARTTGGLGSYNEQFF TGCAGTGCTAGAACAACGGGAGGGTTGGGGTCCTACAATGAGCAGTTCTTC
TRBJ2-7 NA TRBV7-9 few CASSFRGDSKLREQYF TGTGCCAGCAGCTTCAGGGGGGACAGTAAACTGCGAGAGCAGTACTTC
TRBJ2-1 TRBD2 TRBV7-8 many CASTRGTSGHEQFF TGTGCCAGCACTCGGGGGACTAGCGGTCATGAGCAGTTCTTC
TRBJ2-1 NA TRBV24-1 many CATSDPLAGAYNEQFF TGTGCCACCAGTGACCCCCTTGCGGGCGCCTACAATGAGCAGTTCTTC
TRBJ1-4 TRBD1 TRBV28 NA CASSLSTGSGEKLFF TGTGCCAGCAGTTTATCGACAGGGTCCGGGGAAAAACTGTTTTTT
TRBJ1-5 TRBD1 TRBV9 few CASSPNRETGNQPQHF TGTGCCAGCAGCCCTAATAGGGAGACAGGGAACCAGCCCCAGCATTTT
TRBJ2-5 TRBD1 TRBV29-1 NA CSALSGTGAQETQYF TGCAGCGCCCTATCCGGGACAGGGGCCCAAGAGACCCAGTACTTC
TRBJ2-3 NA TRBV29-1 few CSATRGGSTDTQYF TGCAGCGCCACCAGGGGGGGAAGCACAGATACGCAGTATTTT
TRBJ2-7 NA TRBV27 NA CASSPMGMRTYEQYF TGTGCCAGCAGTCCCATGGGGATGCGCACCTACGAGCAGTACTTC
TRBJ2-7 TRBD2 TRBV20-1 NA CSARRTSGTREQYF TGCAGTGCTAGAAGGACTAGCGGGACAAGAGAGCAGTACTTC
TRBJ1-1 NA TRBV5-1 many CASSFTVNTEAFF TGCGCCAGCAGCTTTACAGTAAACACTGAAGCTTTCTTT
TRBJ2-1 TRBD2 TRBV28 few CASSSPRRLAGNEQFF TGTGCCAGCAGTTCCCCCCGTCGGCTAGCGGGCAATGAGCAGTTCTTC
TRBJ2-1 NA TRBV4-3 NA CASSQGLVPYNEQFF TGCGCCAGCAGCCAAGGTCTAGTCCCCTACAATGAGCAGTTCTTC
TRBJ2-1 TRBD1 TRBV12-3/TRBV12-4 few CASSLVQGGQGANEQFF TGTGCCAGCAGTTTAGTACAGGGGGGACAGGGGGCCAATGAGCAGTTCTTC
TRBJ2-7 NA TRBV29-1 NA CSVGDRDLLAGDRNEQYF TGCAGCGTTGGGGACAGGGACCTCCTAGCGGGAGATCGCAACGAGCAGTACTTC
TRBJ2-7 TRBD1 TRBV29-1 many CSVQGGYEQYF TGCAGCGTACAGGGGGGCTACGAGCAGTACTTC
TRBJ1-5 NA TRBV12-3/TRBV12-4 NA CASNLSGGGNSNQPQHF TGTGCCAGCAACCTTTCGGGAGGGGGGAATAGCAATCAGCCCCAGCATTTT
TRBJ2-3 NA TRBV5-5 few CASSLASANTDTQYF TGTGCCAGCAGCTTGGCTAGCGCGAACACAGATACGCAGTATTTT
TRBJ2-2 NA TRBV4-1 NA CASSHPRRGRENTGELFF TGCGCCAGCAGCCACCCTAGGAGGGGGAGGGAAAACACCGGGGAGCTGTTTTTT
TRBJ2-7 NA TRBV20-1 NA CSAREGEQYF TGCAGTGCTAGAGAGGGAGAGCAGTACTTC
TRBJ1-5 NA TRBV20-1 few CSASREGQPQHF TGCAGTGCTAGCAGGGAGGGTCAGCCCCAGCATTTT
TRBJ1-1 NA TRBV6-1 many CASTRGNTEAFF TGTGCCAGCACTAGGGGCAACACTGAAGCTTTCTTT
TRBJ2-2 TRBD1 TRBV3-1 few CASSQGRGRTGELFF TGTGCCAGCAGCCAAGGCAGGGGGCGCACCGGGGAGCTGTTTTTT
TRBJ2-7 NA TRBV27 many CASSIWRDAAYEQYF TGTGCCAGCTCAATTTGGCGGGATGCGGCCTACGAGCAGTACTTC
TRBJ2-3 NA TRBV6-2/TRBV6-3 few CASSQGASRIGDTQYF TGTGCCAGCAGTCAGGGAGCTTCAAGGATTGGGGATACGCAGTATTTT
TRBJ1-2 NA TRBV28 NA CASTLRQLISNYGYTF TGTGCCAGCACCCTGAGACAGTTGATCTCTAACTATGGCTACACCTTC
TRBJ2-4 NA TRBV2 NA CASSQGLRLAKNIQYF TGTGCCAGCAGTCAGGGGCTTAGGCTAGCCAAAAACATTCAGTACTTC
TRBJ2-7 TRBD2 TRBV20-1 NA CSVASGNYEQYF TGCAGTGTGGCTAGCGGAAACTACGAGCAGTACTTC
TRBJ2-7 TRBD1 TRBV19 NA CASMGTGGHEQYF TGTGCCAGTATGGGGACAGGGGGACACGAGCAGTACTTC
TRBJ2-7 NA TRBV29-1 NA CSVAVWGLGGEREQYF TGCAGCGTTGCGGTTTGGGGTCTCGGGGGAGAACGCGAGCAGTACTTC
TRBJ1-4 NA TRBV29-1 few CSVEATNEKLFF TGCAGCGTTGAGGCAACTAATGAAAAACTGTTTTTT
TRBJ1-1 NA TRBV12-5 few CASGFGVSSTEAFF TGTGCTAGTGGTTTTGGGGTGTCGAGCACTGAAGCTTTCTTT
TRBJ2-5 NA TRBV29-1 NA CSVGQRGETQYF TGCAGCGTTGGACAGCGCGGGGAGACCCAGTACTTC
TRBJ2-1 NA TRBV4-3 many CASSQSVTATHEQFF TGCGCCAGCAGCCAATCGGTGACAGCGACCCATGAGCAGTTCTTC
TRBJ2-3 NA TRBV7-2 NA CASSLSGYSQTSTDTQYF TGTGCCAGCAGCTTAAGCGGGTACTCTCAAACTAGCACAGATACGCAGTATTTT
TRBJ2-6 TRBD1 TRBV5-1 few CASSPGQGSPGLSGANVLTF TGCGCCAGCAGCCCTGGACAGGGTAGTCCTGGGCTCTCTGGGGCCAACGTCCTGACTTTC
TRBJ2-7 TRBD2 TRBV20-1 NA CSAPLGGSGSEQYF TGCAGTGCTCCCCTCGGGGGTAGCGGGAGCGAGCAGTACTTC
TRBJ1-5 NA TRBV15 few CATSRDRDPNQPQHF TGTGCCACCAGCAGAGACAGGGACCCCAATCAGCCCCAGCATTTT
TRBJ2-1 NA TRBV7-2 few CASSLAGTLGSYNEQFF TGTGCCAGCAGCTTAGCTGGGACCCTAGGGTCCTACAATGAGCAGTTCTTC
TRBJ2-7 NA TRBV7-2 many CASSLVRTSYEQYF TGTGCCAGCAGCTTAGTCAGGACCTCCTACGAGCAGTACTTC
TRBJ2-7 NA TRBV29-1 NA CSGLGPYEQYF TGCAGCGGGCTGGGGCCTTACGAGCAGTACTTC
TRBJ2-7 NA TRBV6-1 NA CASSPQRTAAGYEQYF TGTGCCAGCAGTCCTCAACGGACCGCCGCGGGGTACGAGCAGTACTTC
TRBJ1-1 TRBD1 TRBV28 few CASSLIVGTGATEAFF TGTGCCAGCAGTTTAATAGTCGGGACAGGAGCCACTGAAGCTTTCTTT
TRBJ2-1 TRBD2 TRBV4-2 many CASSQVGRSSYNEQFF TGTGCCAGCAGCCAGGTCGGGAGGAGCTCCTACAATGAGCAGTTCTTC
TRBJ1-2 NA TRBV20-1 few CSAREGLLGADGYTF TGCAGTGCTAGAGAGGGGTTATTAGGGGCGGATGGCTACACCTTC